This record looks at one T cell receptor (beta chain) sequence and its context. Its binding antigen is unknown. No qualities accompany the bases; no much larger clone lies one base away. Library preparation used the immunoSEQ multiplex PCR assay. For the multiplex PCR, a mixture combining 60 forward primers for TCR Vbeta segments and 13 reverse primers for TCR Jbeta segments was used. The CDR3 region of rearranged TCR beta genes was amplified from genomic DNA with a multiplex PCR assay. The Illumina HiSeq System was used to sequence the amplified TCR beta libraries as 87-base-pair reads. In the source study's methods: A later analysis tallied 75 million to 95 million unique TCR beta chains across the 700 or so repertoires, and 10 million to 11 million of those chains were shared by two or more donors. A nearest-neighbor algorithm error-corrected the raw reads and collapsed the reads into unique sequences, merging closely related sequences to remove PCR and sequencing errors. CDR3 sequences were aligned to IMGT reference sequences to assign V, D and J gene segments. For a sequence to be retained, a match of at least six nucleotides was required to both a V gene segment and a J gene segment. A rearrangement counted as productive if the CDR3 had no stop codons and remained in frame with V and J, and every other rearrangement counted as non-productive. CDR3 was defined by IMGT convention, running from the second conserved V-encoded cysteine to the conserved J-encoded phenylalanine. The earlier analysis of about 570 of the donors excluded any sequence lacking an unambiguous match to a single V gene segment. In an earlier analysis of 587 of the donors, V segments were called functional above 56.7% productive rearrangements and were called segregating when the between-donor standard deviation exceeded 5%. A statistical classification framework was built to diagnose cytomegalovirus status from the catalog of TCR beta chain sequences. In a later analysis, TCR nucleotide sequences were compared against IMGT/GENE-DB human TR gene sequences so that V and J genes could be assigned. In a later analysis, CDR3 sequences and most-parsimonious VDJ recombination scenarios were assigned using the TCRdist pipeline. In a later analysis, each TCR beta chain was defined by its CDR3 amino acid sequence together with its V-gene family, and reads lacking a unique V-gene family were excluded. As a way to deal with suspected cross-contamination and a sequencing artifact, a later analysis dropped approximately 570 nucleotide sequences that were highly shared and had low generation probability. For each public chain, a later analysis derived a clonal expansion index from normalized ranks of inferred template counts within each repertoire. A later analysis computed generation probabilities with a VDJ recombination model fitted to out-of-frame rearrangements, and checked the results against IGoR. In a later analysis, hypergeometric tests were used to score TCR-TCR, TCR-HLA and TCR-CMV co-occurrence, with a repertoire-size bias correction applied to TCR pairs. False discovery rates were estimated in a later analysis by permuting HLA or CMV assignments 20 times. In a later analysis, co-occurring TCRs were grouped with DBSCAN, and TCRdist sequence similarity was added when clustering was performed within HLA-allele-positive subsets. For co-occurrence clustering, repertoires with fewer than 30,000 or more than 120,000 public chains were excluded, along with roughly 5 repertoires with anomalous nucleotide sharing. The source is immuneACCESS, and TCRdb retained only in-frame sequences with V and J called. Part of the clones is not carried over; for the studies checked, unresolved V genes explain less than half of this, and the remainder is unexplained. V, J and clone size derive from that table, while D and trimming were established from the DNA sequence. The sample data list 100,000 to 150,000 clones, and around 80% of these were observed just once. The ten largest clones take up approximately 2.8% of the sample.

This sample was taken from a study of cytomegalovirus exposure and HLA in healthy donors (dated by TCRdb to about 2017). Describing the broader study: According to an earlier analysis of a few hundred of the donors, about 180 million T cells yielded approximately 120 million unique TCR beta sequences and 276 Gb of sequence data. Of the 300 to 500 genotyped donors, less than 85% were placed in the genetic ancestry cluster associated with self-reported Caucasian donors. In a later genetic analysis, genome-wide SNP genotypes for about 55% of the roughly 670 donors were used, and that subset was treated as a discovery cohort. Besides the first cohort of around 670 subjects, a separate validation cohort made up of roughly 120 different subjects was used. A later analysis re-examined previously published TCR beta repertoires from just over 650 donors and added high-resolution HLA genotyping to investigate patterns of TCR occurrence. Approximately 300 gigabases of sequencing data and approximately 84 million unique TCR sequences were included in an early release covering around 650 HLA-typed donors. Alongside the repertoire data, information on donor age, sex, ethnicity and CMV serostatus was compiled. Roughly five DR-DQ haplotypes were handled as single units for association and clustering, since linkage in the cohort was strong. Both class I and class II loci were covered by HLA typing, at four-digit resolution. Among roughly 370 genotyped donors of the cohort, an average of around 240,000 unique TCR beta nucleotide sequences were sequenced per donor, 15% to 20% of them non-productive. The study aimed to test whether signatures of past pathogen exposure could be identified by cataloging public T cell receptors. Every repertoire in the discovery cohort had been generated on one and the same sequencing platform. To predict cytomegalovirus infection status, the study combined high-throughput TCR immunosequencing, statistical association of individual TCRs with disease status, and machine learning. An earlier analysis of 587 of the donors used high-throughput TCR beta sequencing to judge whether each TCR beta V gene segment behaved as functional or pseudogenic. The number of typed donors differed by locus: about 620-640 for A, B, C, DRB1 and DQB1; 522 for DQA1; 606 for DPA1; and roughly 490 for DPB1. The study profiled the T cell repertoires of 500 to 800 subjects by immunosequencing and related them to cytomegalovirus serostatus. The later analysis used no new phenotypic data to find candidate immune exposures, relying instead on TCR beta sequences and their occurrence across donors. Study-wide conclusions, independent of this receptor: In a later analysis, HLA-associated TCR beta chains were found to be more clonally expanded and to have lower generation probabilities than equally common non-associated chains. A group of highly shared sequence variants was considered likely to be a technical artifact of the sequencing pipeline. The presence/absence analyses assumed that sequencing depth was roughly uniform across donors, and that assumption may not be true. The authors suggested that the approach could potentially be generalized to other disease states and immunological phenotypes. When HLA alleles, especially DR and DQ, strongly co-occurred, TCR associations were difficult to assign to individual alleles. Because some donors lacked HLA typing at each locus, the association tests relied only on the typed subset. The earlier analysis of 450 to 700 of the donors excluded roughly 16 rarely observed V segments, including chromosome 9 orphons, because counts were too low. Compared with the 666-donor mean, donors in an Asian-associated ancestry cluster had fewer N-insertions in productive TCRs, according to a later genetic analysis. A total of 150 or so TCR beta chains were listed by the study as associated with cytomegalovirus. The only immune exposure information available for the cohort was CMV serostatus. Cytomegalovirus status was reported to be diagnosed by the classifier with high specificity and sensitivity in both the original and validation cohorts. Most TCR sequences were seen in very few donors, while some public TCRs were found in many individuals. In a later analysis, several top co-occurrence clusters were reported to appear linked to parvovirus B19, influenza, CMV and Epstein-Barr virus. In this cohort, only TCR beta chains were sequenced, and detectable features were limited by the absence of alpha or paired-chain data. According to a later analysis, most CMV-associated TCR beta chains appeared to be HLA-restricted, and the HLA associations seemed to be driven largely by CMV exposure. At a false discovery rate of 0.05, a later analysis linked fewer than 20,000 TCR beta sequences to specific HLA alleles. In a later genetic analysis, a missense DCLRE1C variant was associated with V-gene and J-gene trimming of TCR beta chains, and the association was replicated in an independent cohort. Broadly in line with IMGT annotations, most TCR beta V segments showed up in productive rearrangements about 87% or about 30% of the time in an earlier analysis of about 500 of the donors. In vitro tests confirmed that a few of the cytomegalovirus-associated TCR beta chains recognize cytomegalovirus antigens. Correlated functional status among segregating V segments might reflect linkage disequilibrium, but an unknown experimental factor could not be ruled out. The 87-base-pair reads could not distinguish some IMGT-functional V segments, including TRBV6-2 and TRBV6-3, so those segments were excluded. According to a later analysis, TCR association rates differed among HLA loci, with DRB1 alleles showing the most associated TCRs and HLA-C alleles showing the fewest. A further reported finding was that TCR beta sequences accurately predicted the HLA-A and HLA-B alleles for most subjects in the first cohort.

The CDR1 and CDR2 encoded by the germline V gene (reference sequence) are GTSNPN and SVGIG. V is pared back by 4 bases and J by 1 base, with 13 bases lying between the germline termini. The CDR3 sequence holds 15 residues, the cysteine and phenylalanine included. CDR3 DNA is the only sequence kept; it has 45 bases, read in frame from the first base. The cohort was made up of several hundred healthy bone marrow donors. At the time of sampling, all cohort members were nominally healthy, though unrecorded immune exposures were likely present. The donor was CMV seronegative and was included in the group of several hundred seronegative cohort members. A peripheral blood sample was collected from each donor, and TCR beta sequencing was performed on peripheral blood mononuclear cells. Genomic DNA extraction from the blood cell samples was performed with the Qiagen DNeasy Blood Extraction Kit.

The sequencing sample was made of PBMCs. This TCR derives from a boy aged 2 to 10 in good health and CMV-seronegative. The rearrangement joined TRBV30 to TRBJ2-2; matching of 6 bases hints at TRBD1 as the D gene. The CDR3: CAWTSGTMNTGELFF. In nucleotides, the sequence is TGTGCCTGGACCTCCGGGACAATGAACACCGGGGAGCTGTTTTTT.